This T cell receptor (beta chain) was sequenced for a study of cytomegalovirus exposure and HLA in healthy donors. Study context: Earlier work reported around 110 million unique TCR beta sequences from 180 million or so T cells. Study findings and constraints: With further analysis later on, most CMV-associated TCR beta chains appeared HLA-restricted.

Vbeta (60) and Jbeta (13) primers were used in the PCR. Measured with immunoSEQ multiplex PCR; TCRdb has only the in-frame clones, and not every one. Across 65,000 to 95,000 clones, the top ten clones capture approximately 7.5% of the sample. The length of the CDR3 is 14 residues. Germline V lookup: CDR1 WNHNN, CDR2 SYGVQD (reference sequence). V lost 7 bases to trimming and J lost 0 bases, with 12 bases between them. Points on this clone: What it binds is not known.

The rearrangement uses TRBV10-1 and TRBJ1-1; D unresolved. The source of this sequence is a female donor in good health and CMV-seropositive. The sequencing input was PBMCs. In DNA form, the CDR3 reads TGCGCCAGCATCCCGGTAATTATGAACACTGAAGCTTTCTTT. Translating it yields CASIPVIMNTEAFF.